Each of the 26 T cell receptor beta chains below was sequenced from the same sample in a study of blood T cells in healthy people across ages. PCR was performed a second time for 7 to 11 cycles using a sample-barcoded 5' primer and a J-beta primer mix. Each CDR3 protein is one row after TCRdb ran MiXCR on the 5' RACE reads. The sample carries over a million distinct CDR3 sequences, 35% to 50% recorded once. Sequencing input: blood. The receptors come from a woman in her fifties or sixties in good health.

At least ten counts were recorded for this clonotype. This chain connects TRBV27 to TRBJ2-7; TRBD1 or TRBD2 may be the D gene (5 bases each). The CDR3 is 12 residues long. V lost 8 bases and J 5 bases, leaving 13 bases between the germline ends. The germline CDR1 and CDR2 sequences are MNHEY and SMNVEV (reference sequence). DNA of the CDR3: TGTGCCAGCTCACCACTGGGGGACGAGCAGTACTTC. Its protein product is CASSPLGDEQYF.

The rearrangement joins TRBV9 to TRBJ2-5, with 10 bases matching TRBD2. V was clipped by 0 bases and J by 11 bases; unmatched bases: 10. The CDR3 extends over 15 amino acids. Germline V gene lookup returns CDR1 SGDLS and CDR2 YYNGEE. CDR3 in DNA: TGTGCCAGCAGCGTAGCAGCGGGAGGGCCAGAAGAGCAGTACTTC. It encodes CASSVAAGGPEEQYF.

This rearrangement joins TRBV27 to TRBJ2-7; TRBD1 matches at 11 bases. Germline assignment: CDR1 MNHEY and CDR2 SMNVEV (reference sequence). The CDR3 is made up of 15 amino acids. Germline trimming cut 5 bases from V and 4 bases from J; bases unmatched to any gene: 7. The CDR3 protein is CASSGQGAGVYEQYF. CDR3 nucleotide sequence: TGTGCCAGCAGTGGACAGGGGGCCGGGGTATACGAGCAGTACTTC.

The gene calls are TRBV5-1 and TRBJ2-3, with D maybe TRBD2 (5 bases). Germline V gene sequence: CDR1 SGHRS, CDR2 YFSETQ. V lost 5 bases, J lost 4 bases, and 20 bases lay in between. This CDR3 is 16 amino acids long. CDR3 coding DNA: TGCGCCAGCAGGGGGTCGGGATGGGCCGCCCCAGATACGCAGTATTTT. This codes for CASRGSGWAAPDTQYF.

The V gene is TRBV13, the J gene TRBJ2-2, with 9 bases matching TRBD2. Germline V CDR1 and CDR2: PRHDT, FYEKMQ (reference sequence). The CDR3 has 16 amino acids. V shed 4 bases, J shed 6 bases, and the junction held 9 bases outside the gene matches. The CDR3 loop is CASSSPSREGAGELFF. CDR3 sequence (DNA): TGTGCCAGCAGCTCCCCTTCGCGGGAGGGCGCCGGGGAGCTGTTTTTT.

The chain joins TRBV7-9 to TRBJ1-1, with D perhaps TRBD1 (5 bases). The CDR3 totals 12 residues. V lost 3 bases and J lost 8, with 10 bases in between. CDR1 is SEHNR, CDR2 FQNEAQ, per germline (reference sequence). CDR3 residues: CASSFSGDEAFF. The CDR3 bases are TGTGCCAGCAGCTTTTCCGGGGACGAAGCTTTCTTT.

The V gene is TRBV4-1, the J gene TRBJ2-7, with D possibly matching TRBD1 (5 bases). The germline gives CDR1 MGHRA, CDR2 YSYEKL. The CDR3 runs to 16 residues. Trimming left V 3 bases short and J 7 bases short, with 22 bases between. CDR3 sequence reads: CASSHGPGQGKGEQYF. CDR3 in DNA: TGCGCCAGCAGCCACGGCCCCGGTCAAGGGAAGGGGGAGCAGTACTTC.

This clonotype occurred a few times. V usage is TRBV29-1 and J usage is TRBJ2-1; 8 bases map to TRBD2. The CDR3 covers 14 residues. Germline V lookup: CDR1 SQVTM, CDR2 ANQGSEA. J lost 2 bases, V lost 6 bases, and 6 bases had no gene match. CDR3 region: CSVDIAGTYNEQFF. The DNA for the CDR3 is TGCAGCGTGGACATAGCGGGAACCTACAATGAGCAGTTCTTC.

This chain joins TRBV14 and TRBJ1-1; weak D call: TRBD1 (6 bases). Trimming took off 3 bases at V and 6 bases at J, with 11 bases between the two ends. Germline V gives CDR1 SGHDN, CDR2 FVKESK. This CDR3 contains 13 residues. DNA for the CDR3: TGTGCCAGCAGCCACGGGGGCGTCTCTGAAGCTTTCTTT. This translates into CASSHGGVSEAFF.

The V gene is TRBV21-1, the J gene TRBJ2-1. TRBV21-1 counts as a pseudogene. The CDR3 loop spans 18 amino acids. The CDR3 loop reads CASSKAPWNGSSYNEQFF. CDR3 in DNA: TGTGCCAGCAGCAAAGCTCCGTGGAACGGGAGCTCCTACAATGAGCAGTTCTTC.

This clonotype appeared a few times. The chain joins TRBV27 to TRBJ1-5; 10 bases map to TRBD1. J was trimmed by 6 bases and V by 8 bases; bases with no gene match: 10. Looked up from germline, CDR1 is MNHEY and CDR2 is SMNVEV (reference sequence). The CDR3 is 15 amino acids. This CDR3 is CASPNRDRGIQPQHF. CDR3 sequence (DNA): TGTGCCAGCCCAAACCGGGACAGGGGTATTCAGCCCCAGCATTTT.

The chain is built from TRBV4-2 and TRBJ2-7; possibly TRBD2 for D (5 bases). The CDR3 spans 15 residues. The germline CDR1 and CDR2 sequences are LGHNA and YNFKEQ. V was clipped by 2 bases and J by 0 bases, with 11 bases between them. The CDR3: CASSQQRAASYEQYF. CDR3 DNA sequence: TGTGCCAGCAGCCAACAACGAGCGGCCTCCTACGAGCAGTACTTC.

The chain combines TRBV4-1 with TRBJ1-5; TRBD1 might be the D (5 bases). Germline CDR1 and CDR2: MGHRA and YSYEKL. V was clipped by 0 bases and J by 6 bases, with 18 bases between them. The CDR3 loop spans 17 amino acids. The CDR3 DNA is TGCGCCAGCAGCCAAGATGCAGGGATGGCCGGCAGTCAGCCCCAGCATTTT. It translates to CASSQDAGMAGSQPQHF.

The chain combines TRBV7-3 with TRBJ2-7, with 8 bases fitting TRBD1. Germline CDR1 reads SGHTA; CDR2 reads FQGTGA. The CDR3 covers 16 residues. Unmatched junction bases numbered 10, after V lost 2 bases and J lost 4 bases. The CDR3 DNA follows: TGTGCCAGCAGCTTATTGGGACAGGAGATCCGATACGAGCAGTACTTC. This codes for CASSLLGQEIRYEQYF.

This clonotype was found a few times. The CDR3 DNA reads as TGTGCCAGCAGAAAGACCGGCCTGACCTCTGGGGCCAACGTCCTGACTTTC. Its translation: CASRKTGLTSGANVLTF. The rearrangement joins TRBV6-1 to TRBJ2-6; D is unclear. The CDR3 consists of 17 residues. V lost 6 bases, J lost 0 bases, and 15 bases lay in between. Germline V gene sequence: CDR1 MNHNS, CDR2 SASEGT.

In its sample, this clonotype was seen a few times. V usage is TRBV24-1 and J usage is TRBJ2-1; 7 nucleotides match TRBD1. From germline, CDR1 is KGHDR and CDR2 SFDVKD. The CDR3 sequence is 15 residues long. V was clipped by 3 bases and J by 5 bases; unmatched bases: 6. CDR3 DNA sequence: TGTGCCACCAGTGATCCCCGAGGGGGCCACAATGAGCAGTTCTTC. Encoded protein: CATSDPRGGHNEQFF.

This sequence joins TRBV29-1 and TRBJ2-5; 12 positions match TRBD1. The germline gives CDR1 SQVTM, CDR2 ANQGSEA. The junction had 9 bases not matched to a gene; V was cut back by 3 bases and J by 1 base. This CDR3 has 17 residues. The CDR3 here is CSVEGSGTGGFQETQYF. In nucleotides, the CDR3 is TGCAGCGTTGAGGGGTCCGGGACAGGGGGCTTCCAAGAGACCCAGTACTTC.

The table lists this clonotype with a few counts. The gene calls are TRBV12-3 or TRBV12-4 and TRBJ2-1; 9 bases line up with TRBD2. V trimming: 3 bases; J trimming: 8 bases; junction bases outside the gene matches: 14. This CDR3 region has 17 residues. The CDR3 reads CASSLEGGGLAFDEQFF. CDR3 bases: TGTGCCAGCAGTTTGGAGGGGGGGGGACTAGCTTTCGATGAGCAGTTCTTC.

The CDR3 protein is CASSYLGTPYEQYF. CDR3 in DNA: TGTGCCAGCAGTTACCTGGGGACTCCCTACGAGCAGTACTTC. This sequence joins TRBV6-6 and TRBJ2-7; maybe TRBD2 (6 bases). Deletions cut 2 bases from V and 2 bases from J, with 10 bases between. The CDR3 sequence is 14 residues long. Germline-derived CDR1 and CDR2 are MNHNY and SVGAGI (reference sequence).

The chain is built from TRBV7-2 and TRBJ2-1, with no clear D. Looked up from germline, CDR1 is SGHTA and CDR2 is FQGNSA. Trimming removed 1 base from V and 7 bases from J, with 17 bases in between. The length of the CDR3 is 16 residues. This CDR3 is CASSLVGLGGRNEQFF. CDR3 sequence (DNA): TGTGCCAGCAGCTTAGTCGGGCTAGGCGGTAGGAATGAGCAGTTCTTC.

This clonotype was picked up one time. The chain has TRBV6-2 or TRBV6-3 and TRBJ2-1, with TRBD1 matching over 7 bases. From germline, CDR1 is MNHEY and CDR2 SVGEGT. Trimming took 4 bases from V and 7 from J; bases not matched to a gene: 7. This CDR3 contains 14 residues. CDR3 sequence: CASSSDRVGNEQFF. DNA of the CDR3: TGTGCCAGCAGTTCCGACAGGGTGGGAAATGAGCAGTTCTTC.

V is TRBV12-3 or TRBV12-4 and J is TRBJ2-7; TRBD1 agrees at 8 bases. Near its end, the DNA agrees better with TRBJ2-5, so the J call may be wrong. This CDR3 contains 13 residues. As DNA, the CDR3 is TGTGCCAGCAGTTGGACAGGGTTAAAGACCCAGTACTTC. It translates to CASSWTGLKTQYF.

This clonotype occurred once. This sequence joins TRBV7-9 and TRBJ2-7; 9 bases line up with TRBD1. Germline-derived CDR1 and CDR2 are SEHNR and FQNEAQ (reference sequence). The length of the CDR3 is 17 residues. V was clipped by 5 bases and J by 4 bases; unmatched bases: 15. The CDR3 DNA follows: TGTGCCAGCAGCCCAAGATCGACAGGGGGGAAGGGATACGAGCAGTACTTC. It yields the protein CASSPRSTGGKGYEQYF. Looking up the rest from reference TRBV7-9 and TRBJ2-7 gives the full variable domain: DTGVSQNPRHKITKRGQNVTFRCDPISEHNRLYWYRQTLGQGPEFLTYFQNEAQLEKSRLLSDRFSAERPKGSFSTLEIQRTEQGDSAMYLCASSPRSTGGKGYEQYFGPGTRLTVT.

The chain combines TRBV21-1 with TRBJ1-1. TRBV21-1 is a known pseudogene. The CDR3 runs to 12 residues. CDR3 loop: CASTNWNTEAFF. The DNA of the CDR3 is TGTGCCAGCACAAATTGGAACACTGAAGCTTTCTTT.

The CDR3 loop reads CASSQDWREKLFF. For the CDR3, the DNA is TGTGCCAGCAGCCAAGACTGGAGGGAAAAACTGTTTTTT. The chain employs TRBV14 and TRBJ1-4; D is unresolved. The V gene's germline CDR1 is SGHDN and CDR2 FVKESK. V was cut by 0 bases and J by 8 bases, with 7 bases left in between. CDR3 length: 13 residues.

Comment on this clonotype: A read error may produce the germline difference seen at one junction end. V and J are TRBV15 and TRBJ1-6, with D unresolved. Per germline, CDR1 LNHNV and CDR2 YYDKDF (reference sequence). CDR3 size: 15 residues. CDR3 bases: TGTGCCACCAGCAGAGATTCGAGTTATAATTCACCTCTCCACTTT. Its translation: CATSRDSSYNSPLHF.